This TCR beta chain was captured in a study of Ad26.COV2.S vaccination and SARS-CoV-2 variants. This table comes from immunoSEQ multiplex PCR, and its TCRdb copy is limited to in-frame clones, with some not included. The sample has about 680,000 clones, around 89% seen once; the top ten hold over 1.3%. V dropped 6 bases and J dropped 9 bases, with 24 bases sitting between them. Germline V lookup: CDR1 LNHNV, CDR2 YYDKDF (reference sequence). The CDR3 runs to 16 residues. Sample treatment: 15 to 20 received Ad26.COV2.S at low or high dose, single or two shots; several received placebo; per-sample allocation not given. Following the first vaccine or placebo injection, samples were taken on day 63.

The source of this sequence is a person aged 18-65 years who received the Ad26.COV2.S COVID-19 vaccine or a placebo. Sample: peripheral blood, taken in a trial of Ad26.COV2.S vaccine versus placebo. The chain has TRBV15 and TRBJ2-1, with a tentative D call TRBD1 (6 bases). CDR3 sequence (DNA): TGTGCCACCAGTAAGAGAGGGGGATTAGGTCAGCCTGAGCAGTTCTTC. This codes for CATSKRGGLGQPEQFF.